The 23 T cell receptor beta chains listed next were all sequenced from one sample in a study of blood T cell repertoires in COVID-19 (dated by TCRdb to about 2020). Libraries were made using the immunoSEQ multiplex PCR assay. The source is immuneACCESS, and TCRdb retained only in-frame sequences with V and J called. Part of the clones is not carried over; for the studies checked, unresolved V genes explain less than half of this, and the remainder is unexplained. The sample table lists 200,000 to 250,000 clones, around 80% of them with a count of one. The ten most abundant clones make up 7% to 8.5% of the sample. Material for sequencing was peripheral blood. The receptors come from a woman aged 70-85 years with acute or convalescent COVID-19.

The table lists this clone with a count of one. The gene calls are TRBV5-1 and TRBJ2-3; 8 bases fit TRBD2. The CDR3 is 15 residues long. Germline assignment: CDR1 SGHRS and CDR2 YFSETQ. With V trimmed by 2 bases and J by 1 base, 3 bases remained unmatched. The CDR3 here is CASSLAGVGTDTQYF. CDR3 nucleotide sequence: TGCGCCAGCAGCTTAGCGGGGGTTGGCACAGATACGCAGTATTTT.

This clone was observed a few times. The chain is built from TRBV18 and TRBJ1-4; no firm D call. Germline assignment: CDR1 KGHSH and CDR2 LQKENI. CDR3 length: 14 residues. The germline V and J ends were trimmed by 3 bases and 8 bases, with 13 bases remaining between them. The CDR3 bases are TGTGCCAGCTCACCCAACCGGGTACCCGAAAAACTGTTTTTT. Amino acid sequence: CASSPNRVPEKLFF.

This clone occurred once. The chain carries TRBV11-3 and TRBJ2-7; D is unresolved. This CDR3 contains 12 residues. Germline CDR1 is SGHNT and CDR2 is YENEEA. V was shortened by 5 bases and J by 3 bases, with 8 bases between the two germline ends. In nucleotides, the CDR3 is TGTGCCAGCAGCGGGCCCGACTACGAGCAGTACTTC. Its protein product is CASSGPDYEQYF. Together with reference TRBV11-3 and TRBJ2-7, the CDR3 gives the full variable domain: EAGVVQSPRYKIIEKKQPVAFWCNPISGHNTLYWYLQNLGQGPELLIRYENEEAVDDSQLPKDRFSAERLKGVDSTLKIQPAELGDSAVYLCASSGPDYEQYFGPGTRLTVT.

The chain employs TRBV5-4 and TRBJ1-5; TRBD1 matches 9 bases. Unmatched junction bases numbered 2, after V lost 0 bases and J lost 4 bases. Germline V gene data show CDR1 as SGHNT and CDR2 as YYREEE (reference sequence). This CDR3 spans 15 amino acids. CDR3 sequence: CASSLDRGRNQPQHF. As DNA, the CDR3 is TGTGCCAGCAGCTTGGACAGGGGGCGAAATCAGCCCCAGCATTTT.

This clone showed up just a few times. This chain uses TRBV5-1 with TRBJ2-1; the match to TRBD2 covers 10 bases. This CDR3 is 14 amino acids long. V was clipped by 0 bases and J by 8 bases; unmatched bases: 2. From germline, CDR1 is SGHRS and CDR2 YFSETQ. Here the CDR3 reads CASSLASGGDEQFF. The CDR3, as DNA: TGCGCCAGCAGCTTGGCCAGCGGGGGGGATGAGCAGTTCTTC.

This rearrangement joins TRBV7-7 to TRBJ1-1, with a weak D call TRBD1 (6 bases). The CDR3 is made up of 13 amino acids. Trimming took off 2 bases at V and 3 bases at J, with 7 bases between the two ends. The V gene's germline CDR1 is SSHAT and CDR2 FNYEAQ (reference sequence). The CDR3 nucleotides are TGTGCCAGCAGCTTATACAGGGACACTGAAGCTTTCTTT. Residues: CASSLYRDTEAFF.

The CDR3 nucleotides read TGCGCCAGCAGCTTGACATCCTCTGGAAACACCATATATTTT. Protein product: CASSLTSSGNTIYF. The chain has TRBV5-1 and TRBJ1-3, with no clear D. The V gene lost 1 base and the J gene lost 0 bases, with 5 bases spanning the gap. This CDR3 has 14 residues. CDR1 and CDR2 from the germline V gene are SGHRS and YFSETQ.

This chain joins TRBV5-1 and TRBJ2-4, with D uncertain. The CDR3 has 14 amino acids. The V end lost 0 bases, the J end lost 8 bases, and 12 bases lay between the germline ends. Germline CDR1 is SGHRS and CDR2 is YFSETQ. CDR3 region: CASSLDINRDIQYF. The CDR3 DNA sequence: TGCGCCAGCAGCTTGGACATTAACCGGGACATTCAGTACTTC.

This clone was picked up a small number of times. The chain is built from TRBV11-3 and TRBJ2-1; TRBD1 is a possible D gene (6 bases). Between the trimmed V and J ends, which lost 4 bases and 1 base, there was a span of 14 bases. The germline V gene encodes CDR1 SGHNT and CDR2 YENEEA. The CDR3 length is 16 residues. In DNA form, the CDR3 reads TGTGCCAGCAGCTCGGTTCAGGGGCCGTCCTACAATGAGCAGTTCTTC. Encoded protein: CASSSVQGPSYNEQFF. Looking up the rest from reference TRBV11-3 and TRBJ2-1 gives the full variable domain: EAGVVQSPRYKIIEKKQPVAFWCNPISGHNTLYWYLQNLGQGPELLIRYENEEAVDDSQLPKDRFSAERLKGVDSTLKIQPAELGDSAVYLCASSSVQGPSYNEQFFGPGTRLTVL.

The chain employs TRBV9 and TRBJ2-3, with TRBD1 identical over 8 bases. The CDR3 runs 16 residues. V shed 3 bases and J 3 bases; nucleotides not matched to a gene: 9. CDR1 is SGDLS and CDR2 is YYNGEE in the germline V gene. The CDR3 DNA sequence: TGTGCCAGCAGCGCGGGACAGGAGCTCGGGACAGATACGCAGTATTTT. Protein sequence: CASSAGQELGTDTQYF.

The chain recombines TRBV6-5 with TRBJ1-1; no clear D gene. Germline loops: CDR1 MNHEY, CDR2 SVGAGI. V was shortened by 8 bases and J by 4 bases, with 17 bases between the two germline ends. The CDR3 has 14 residues. The CDR3 DNA sequence: TGTGCCAGCTACGGGTGGGTCGGTAGCACTGAAGCTTTCTTT. This codes for CASYGWVGSTEAFF.

The rearrangement joins TRBV2 to TRBJ1-2; D is possibly TRBD1 (6 bases). Looked up from germline, CDR1 is SNHLY and CDR2 is FYNNEI. V was cut by 3 bases and J by 6 bases, with 8 bases left in between. The CDR3 is 12 amino acids. The CDR3 DNA follows: TGTGCCAGCAGTGAGGGGGCGGATGGCTACACCTTC. Translating it yields CASSEGADGYTF. The entire variable domain, with the rest obtained from reference TRBV2 and TRBJ1-2, is as follows: EPEVTQTPSHQVTQMGQEVILRCVPISNHLYFYWYRQILGQKVEFLVSFYNNEISEKSEIFDDQFSVERPDGSNFTLKIRSTKLEDSAMYFCASSEGADGYTFGSGTRLTVV.

The chain couples TRBV29-1 to TRBJ1-2; D is undetermined. The CDR3 loop spans 12 amino acids. The ends were cut back, 4 bases at V and 0 bases at J, with 6 bases in the middle. Germline V gene lookup returns CDR1 SQVTM and CDR2 ANQGSEA. The CDR3: CSVVSANYGYTF. CDR3 DNA: TGCAGCGTTGTATCGGCTAACTATGGCTACACCTTC.

The chain recombines TRBV27 with TRBJ2-2; D might be TRBD1 (5 bases). Trimming removed 1 base at V and 5 bases at J, with 8 bases between. Germline CDR1 MNHEY, CDR2 SMNVEV (reference sequence). The CDR3 length is 14 residues. DNA for the CDR3: TGTGCCAGCAGTTTATGGCAGGGAACCGGGGAGCTGTTTTTT. Protein: CASSLWQGTGELFF.

The V gene is TRBV24-1, the J gene TRBJ2-2, with TRBD1 identical over 8 bases. V was pared by 5 bases and J by 3 bases, with 7 bases of the junction left unmatched. This CDR3 is built from 16 residues. CDR1 KGHDR and CDR2 SFDVKD come from the germline V gene. This CDR3 is CATSAGQGIHTGELFF. In nucleotides, the CDR3 is TGTGCCACCAGTGCCGGACAGGGTATACACACCGGGGAGCTGTTTTTT.

V is TRBV14 and J is TRBJ1-2; D remains unclear. Germline V lookup: CDR1 SGHDN, CDR2 FVKESK. The CDR3 consists of 15 residues. V lost 4 bases and J lost 6, with 18 bases in between. The CDR3 here is CASSPYPFRMDGYTF. Written as DNA, the CDR3 is TGTGCCAGCAGCCCCTACCCGTTCAGGATGGATGGCTACACCTTC.

The chain recombines TRBV10-3 with TRBJ2-5; 11 bases are shared with TRBD2. Germline V gene data show CDR1 as ENHRY and CDR2 as SYGVKD. The CDR3 is 16 residues long. V lost 0 bases and J lost 2; bases outside the gene matches: 2. The CDR3 loop reads CAISESPSGGQETQYF. DNA for the CDR3: TGTGCCATCAGTGAGTCACCTAGCGGGGGGCAAGAGACCCAGTACTTC.

The chain joins TRBV24-1 to TRBJ2-3, with D maybe TRBD2 (7 bases). This CDR3 comprises 15 residues. Germline V gives CDR1 KGHDR, CDR2 SFDVKD. Trimming cost V 7 bases and J 4 bases, with 17 bases left between them. The CDR3 loop is CATRESRGGADTQYF. The DNA of the CDR3 is TGTGCCACCAGGGAATCGCGCGGGGGCGCAGATACGCAGTATTTT.

The chain carries TRBV3-1 (or the pseudogene TRBV3-2) and TRBJ2-5, with D maybe TRBD2 (6 bases). CDR1 is LGHDT and CDR2 is YNNKEL in the germline V gene (reference sequence). The V end was cut by 6 bases, the J end by 2 bases, with 13 bases between. The CDR3 totals 14 residues. The CDR3 DNA is TGTGCCAGCAGGCCGGGACTCCAACAAGAGACCCAGTACTTC. Protein product: CASRPGLQQETQYF.

This chain uses TRBV18 with TRBJ1-2; D gene unclear. V was pared by 3 bases and J by 7 bases, with 15 bases between. The length of the CDR3 is 14 residues. Germline assignment: CDR1 KGHSH and CDR2 LQKENI. The CDR3, as DNA: TGTGCCAGCTCACCCAACGAGGCGTTGAGTGGCTACACCTTC. Amino acid sequence: CASSPNEALSGYTF.

This clone was seen a handful of times. The chain recombines TRBV6-6 with TRBJ1-2; possibly TRBD1 for D (5 bases). Germline V gene lookup returns CDR1 MNHNY and CDR2 SVGAGI (reference sequence). The CDR3 loop spans 15 amino acids. Trimming took off 10 bases at V and 4 bases at J, with 22 bases between the two ends. The CDR3 nucleotides are TGTGCCACCCCTGGGGAGGGGCCCGAACTCTATGGCTACACCTTC. Its translation: CATPGEGPELYGYTF.

The V gene is TRBV19, the J gene TRBJ1-1, with D uncertain. The CDR3 has 14 amino acids. V lost 2 bases and J 5 bases, leaving 12 bases between the germline ends. The germline CDR1 and CDR2 sequences are LNHDA and SQIVND (reference sequence). CDR3 nucleotides: TGTGCCAGTAGTATAACTCCGGGGAGGACTGAAGCTTTCTTT. It yields the protein CASSITPGRTEAFF.

This rearrangement joins TRBV30 to TRBJ1-6; 9 bases map to TRBD1. The junction had 13 bases not matched to a gene; V was cut back by 4 bases and J by 9 bases. Germline CDR1 GTSNPN, CDR2 SVGIG (reference sequence). This CDR3 has 16 residues. Written as DNA, the CDR3 is TGTGCCTGGACCCAAGCAGGGACAGGGAAGTTTTCACCCCTCCACTTT. Amino acids: CAWTQAGTGKFSPLHF. The whole variable domain, filled in from reference TRBV30 and TRBJ1-6, reads SQTIHQWPATLVQPVGSPLSLECTVEGTSNPNLYWYRQAAGRGLQLLFYSVGIGQISSEVPQNLSASRPQDRQFILSSKKLLLSDSGFYLCAWTQAGTGKFSPLHFGNGTRLTVT.